These 5 T cell receptor beta chains originate from one sample sequenced in a study of T cell responses to AZD1222 COVID-19 vaccine. The repertoire was sequenced with immunoSEQ multiplex PCR; TCRdb's copy has only in-frame clones and lacks some. Of 95,000 to 150,000 clones in the sample, about 90% were seen once. Sequenced material: peripheral blood, taken on day 0 of AZD1222 vaccination. The receptors come from an adult in good health.

This CDR3 reads CASSLGVAKNIQYF. The CDR3 DNA follows: TGTGCCAGCAGCTTAGGGGTAGCCAAAAACATTCAGTACTTC. The chain recombines TRBV7-9 with TRBJ2-4; the D is unclear. Trimming removed 1 base from V and 0 bases from J, with 4 bases in between. CDR3 length: 14 amino acids. From germline, CDR1 is SEHNR and CDR2 FQNEAQ (reference sequence).

For the CDR3, the DNA is TGTGCCAGCAGGCCTACACATTTGAGGACATCCATGACCGGGGAGCTGTTTTTT. This codes for CASRPTHLRTSMTGELFF. V gene TRBV28 combines with J gene TRBJ2-2; D might be TRBD1 (5 bases). Deletions cut 6 bases from V and 5 bases from J, with 25 bases between. Looked up from germline, CDR1 is MDHEN and CDR2 is SYDVKM. This CDR3 spans 18 amino acids.

The rearrangement joins TRBV27 to TRBJ2-7; TRBD2 matches 15 bases. Germline loops: CDR1 MNHEY, CDR2 SMNVEV (reference sequence). The V segment lost 0 bases and the J segment 4 bases; nucleotides outside the gene matches: 1. The CDR3 sequence is 16 residues long. CDR3 region: CASSLSGLAGGYEQYF. CDR3 bases: TGTGCCAGCAGTTTATCAGGACTAGCGGGAGGGTACGAGCAGTACTTC.

This sequence joins TRBV18 and TRBJ2-7; D assignment may be TRBD1 or TRBD2 (5 bases each). The V gene lost 2 bases and the J gene lost 6 bases, with 11 bases spanning the gap. The CDR3 covers 13 residues. Germline V gene data show CDR1 as KGHSH and CDR2 as LQKENI. The CDR3 DNA reads as TGTGCCAGCTCACCAGGGGGTACCGCCGAGCAGTACTTC. It codes for CASSPGGTAEQYF.

The chain combines TRBV2 with TRBJ2-1; 8 bases align to TRBD2. V lost 4 bases to trimming and J lost 5 bases; unmatched junction nucleotides: 4. Germline values: CDR1 SNHLY, CDR2 FYNNEI. This CDR3 has 14 amino acids. In nucleotides, the CDR3 is TGTGCCAGCAGTGGACTAGCGTCGGACAATGAGCAGTTCTTC. This sequence encodes CASSGLASDNEQFF.